The clone carrying this T cell receptor (beta chain) has more than one count but fewer than ten. What it recognizes is unknown. This sample is drawn from a study of CD8 T cells in ankylosing spondylitis. Whole-study findings and limits: Blood of patients with ankylosing spondylitis appeared to be characterized by a TCR beta motif of about eight highly homologous variants.

CDR1 and CDR2 from the germline V gene are DFQATT and SNEGSKA (reference sequence). V lost 3 bases to trimming and J lost 5 bases; unmatched junction nucleotides: 19. The CDR3 runs to 18 residues. Quantitative molecular-barcoded 5'-RACE generated the TCR beta libraries. TCRdb analysed the 5' RACE reads with MiXCR anew, one entry per CDR3 protein. The sample holds some 800,000 distinct CDR3 sequences; 12% are singletons and the top ten take 0.51%. The origin of this receptor is a male donor with ankylosing spondylitis. V usage is TRBV20-1 and J usage is TRBJ2-1, with 7 positions matching TRBD2. The sequencing input was blood, either unsorted or a sorted T cell fraction (not recorded which). CDR3: CSASGRRTRDYQNNEQFF. The CDR3 nucleotides are TGCAGTGCTAGCGGGAGGCGGACCCGGGACTACCAAAACAATGAGCAGTTCTTC.